This TCR beta chain was retrieved from a study of graft-versus-host responses after intestinal transplantation. Findings and limits, study-wide: Marrow from the recipient contained GvH clones, some of which had appeared first in ileum or blood.

V gave up 6 bases and J gave up 4 bases; unmatched junction bases: 5. CDR1 and CDR2 from the germline V gene are SGHVS and FQNEAQ. This CDR3 comprises 15 residues. This clone came up once. Antigen: not known. Using immunoSEQ multiplex PCR, the repertoire was profiled, and TCRdb retains in-frame clones only, with some absent. This table has 85,000 to 90,000 clones, about 90% appearing once. The chain carries TRBV7-8 and TRBJ1-5; 11 positions agree with TRBD1. The receptor's source is a human donor who received an intestinal transplant. Here the sequenced sample was unstimulated CD4+ T cells sorted from spleen or lymph node cells, taken before intestinal transplant. CDR3 in amino acids: CASSPGTGGNQPQHF. The CDR3 bases are TGTGCCAGCAGTCCCGGGACAGGGGGGAATCAGCCCCAGCATTTT.